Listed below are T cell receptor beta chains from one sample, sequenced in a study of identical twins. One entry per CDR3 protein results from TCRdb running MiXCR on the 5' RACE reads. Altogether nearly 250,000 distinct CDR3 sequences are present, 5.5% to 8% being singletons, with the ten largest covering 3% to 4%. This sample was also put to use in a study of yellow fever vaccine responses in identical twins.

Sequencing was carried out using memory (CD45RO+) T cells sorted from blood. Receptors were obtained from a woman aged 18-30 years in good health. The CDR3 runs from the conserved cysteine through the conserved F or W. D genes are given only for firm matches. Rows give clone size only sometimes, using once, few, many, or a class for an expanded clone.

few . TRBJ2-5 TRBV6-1 CASSEGSSQETQYF TGTGCCAGCAGTGAAGGGTCCAGCCAAGAGACCCAGTACTTC
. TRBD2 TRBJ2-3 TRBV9 CASSGGRATDTQYF TGTGCCAGCAGCGGCGGGAGGGCCACAGATACGCAGTATTTT
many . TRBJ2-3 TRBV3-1 CASSQVLGGDTQYF TGTGCCAGCAGCCAAGTCTTGGGCGGGGATACGCAGTATTTT
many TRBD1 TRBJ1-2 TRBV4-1 CASSHLISRQGNYGYTF TGCGCCAGCAGCCACTTAATCTCCCGACAGGGAAACTATGGCTACACCTTC
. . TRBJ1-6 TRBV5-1 CASSLNSAGDNSPLHF TGCGCCAGCAGCTTGAACTCGGCGGGGGATAATTCACCCCTCCACTTT
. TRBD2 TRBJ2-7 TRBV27 CASSRSIAGVTYEQYF TGTGCCAGCAGTAGATCAATAGCGGGGGTGACCTACGAGCAGTACTTC
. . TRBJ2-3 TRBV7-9 CASSLDSGVTQYF TGTGCCAGCAGCTTAGATTCGGGAGTAACGCAGTATTTT
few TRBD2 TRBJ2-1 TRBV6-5 CASSYSLAGGHNEQFF TGTGCCAGCAGTTACTCCCTAGCGGGGGGGCACAATGAGCAGTTCTTC
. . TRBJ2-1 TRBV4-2 CARSPGLGGYNEQFF TGTGCCAGGAGCCCCGGACTGGGGGGCTACAATGAGCAGTTCTTC
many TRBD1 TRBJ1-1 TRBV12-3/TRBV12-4 CASRGTGAKAFF TGTGCCAGCAGGGGGACAGGGGCTAAAGCTTTCTTT
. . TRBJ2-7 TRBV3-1 CASSQVLGPYEQYF TGTGCCAGCAGCCAAGTTTTGGGACCCTACGAGCAGTACTTC
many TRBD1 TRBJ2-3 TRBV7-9 CASSLGGQGRDTQYF TGTGCCAGCAGCTTAGGAGGACAGGGCAGAGATACGCAGTATTTT
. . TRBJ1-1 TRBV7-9 CASSLARYEAFF TGTGCCAGCAGCTTAGCACGGTATGAAGCTTTCTTT
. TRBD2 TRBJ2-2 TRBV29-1 CSVAGGHNTGELFF TGCAGCGTTGCGGGGGGGCATAACACCGGGGAGCTGTTTTTT
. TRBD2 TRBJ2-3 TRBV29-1 CSVTLAGVTDTQYF TGCAGCGTTACGTTAGCGGGGGTCACAGATACGCAGTATTTT
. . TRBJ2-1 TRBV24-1 CATSDMAEQFF TGTGCCACCAGTGATATGGCAGAGCAGTTCTTC
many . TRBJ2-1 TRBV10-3 CAISESNNEQFF TGTGCCATCAGTGAGTCTAACAATGAGCAGTTCTTC
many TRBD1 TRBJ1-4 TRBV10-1 CASSGTGSGEKLFF TGCGCCAGCAGCGGGACAGGGTCTGGGGAAAAACTGTTTTTT
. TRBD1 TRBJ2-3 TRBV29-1 CSVEEVPTGGLFVTQYF TGCAGCGTTGAAGAAGTTCCGACAGGGGGCTTATTTGTTACGCAGTATTTT
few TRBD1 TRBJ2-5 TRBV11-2 CASTEIAGGQETQYF TGTGCCAGCACCGAGATCGCAGGGGGCCAAGAGACCCAGTACTTC
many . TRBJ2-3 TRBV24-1 CATSDLNNPGPDTQYF TGTGCCACCAGTGATTTGAACAATCCCGGCCCAGATACGCAGTATTTT
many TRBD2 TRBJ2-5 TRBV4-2 CASSQDRASGEETQYF TGTGCCAGCAGCCAAGATCGCGCTAGCGGTGAAGAGACCCAGTACTTC